The 15 T cell receptor beta chains in this list originate from one sample, sequenced in a study of OX40 agonist ivuxolimab in advanced cancers. TCRdb's copy holds only in-frame clones and misses some; the assay was immunoSEQ multiplex PCR. The repertoire holds more than 45,000 clones, approximately 88% seen once, with 3.5% in the top ten. The material was CD4+ or CD8+ T cells sorted from blood, obtained in a trial of the OX40 agonist ivuxolimab. These receptors all stem from an adult with an advanced solid tumor such as melanoma, head and neck, liver or kidney cancer.

This clone was observed once. The chain joins TRBV30 to TRBJ2-3; D is uncertain. The CDR3 loop spans 14 amino acids. Germline V gene lookup returns CDR1 GTSNPN and CDR2 SVGIG (reference sequence). Trimming took 1 base from V and 0 from J, leaving 8 bases between them. The CDR3 protein is CAWSDTASTDTQYF. The CDR3 DNA reads TGTGCCTGGAGTGACACGGCAAGCACAGATACGCAGTATTTT. Complete variable domain (other parts from reference TRBV30 and TRBJ2-3): SQTIHQWPATLVQPVGSPLSLECTVEGTSNPNLYWYRQAAGRGLQLLFYSVGIGQISSEVPQNLSASRPQDRQFILSSKKLLLSDSGFYLCAWSDTASTDTQYFGPGTRLTVL.

As DNA, the CDR3 is TGTGCCAGCAGCTTAGGACTTGGCGGGAGCCAAGAGACCCAGTACTTC. It encodes CASSLGLGGSQETQYF. This chain connects TRBV7-2 to TRBJ2-5; the match to TRBD2 covers 7 bases. The CDR3 covers 16 residues. V was clipped by 1 base and J by 1 base; unmatched bases: 6. Germline CDR1 and CDR2: SGHTA and FQGNSA.

V usage is TRBV7-2 and J usage is TRBJ1-2; D is unclear. Germline loops: CDR1 SGHTA, CDR2 FQGNSA. The length of the CDR3 is 13 residues. Between the trimmed V and J ends, which lost 6 bases and 2 bases, there was a span of 10 bases. The CDR3: CASRPAGNYGYTF. For the CDR3, the DNA is TGTGCCAGCAGGCCGGCTGGGAACTATGGCTACACCTTC.

CDR3 in amino acids: CASSRQATNEKLFF. In DNA, the CDR3 is TGTGCCAGCAGCAGACAGGCAACTAATGAAAAACTGTTTTTT. The chain couples TRBV7-6 to TRBJ1-4, with D possibly TRBD1 on 6 matching bases. Trimming stripped 5 bases from V and 0 bases from J, with 7 bases between. Germline CDR1 is SGHVS and CDR2 is FNYEAQ. CDR3 size: 14 residues.

The genes are TRBV6-6 and TRBJ2-3; D perhaps matches TRBD1 (6 bases). Trimming took 6 bases from V and 7 from J, leaving 11 bases between them. CDR3 length equals 12 residues. Germline V gene sequence: CDR1 MNHNY, CDR2 SVGAGI (reference sequence). The CDR3, as DNA: TGTGCCAGCAGCCCCGGACAGAATACGCAGTATTTT. It encodes CASSPGQNTQYF.

The CDR3 coding sequence is TGTGCCAGCAGCTACTTGACTAGCGGGAGTCGCGATACGCAGTATTTT. It yields the protein CASSYLTSGSRDTQYF. The chain uses TRBV5-6 and TRBJ2-3; 12 bases line up with TRBD2. The V gene's germline CDR1 is SGHDT and CDR2 YYEEEE. The CDR3 length is 16 residues. J lost 6 bases, V lost 3 bases, and 8 bases had no gene match.

This clone was observed a single time. This chain connects TRBV10-3 to TRBJ2-7, with no clear D. The germline V gene has CDR1 ENHRY and CDR2 SYGVKD. The V and J ends lost 4 bases and 7 bases respectively, with 11 bases between them. This CDR3 comprises 12 residues. CDR3 amino acids: CAISVTHKEQYF. The CDR3 bases are TGTGCCATCAGTGTAACTCACAAGGAGCAGTACTTC.

The chain employs TRBV7-8 and TRBJ2-2; 8 nucleotides match TRBD2. The CDR3 spans 16 residues. The ends lost 2 bases at V and 6 bases at J; junction bases unmatched: 8. CDR1 is SGHVS, CDR2 FQNEAQ, per germline. Here the CDR3 reads CASSLKRGLGSGELFF. The CDR3 DNA reads TGTGCCAGCAGCTTAAAGCGGGGGCTGGGGTCCGGGGAGCTGTTTTTT.

The rearrangement joins TRBV18 to TRBJ1-1, with unresolved D. Germline V gene data show CDR1 as KGHSH and CDR2 as LQKENI. Between the trimmed V and J ends, which lost 5 bases and 1 base, there was a span of 11 bases. The CDR3 extends over 14 amino acids. The CDR3 loop is CASSTNQENTEAFF. The CDR3 bases are TGTGCCAGCTCAACCAATCAGGAGAACACTGAAGCTTTCTTT. The full variable domain, with the rest looked up from reference TRBV18 and TRBJ1-1, is NAGVMQNPRHLVRRRGQEARLRCSPMKGHSHVYWYRQLPEEGLKFMVYLQKENIIDESGMPKERFSAEFPKEGPSILRIQQVVRGDSAAYFCASSTNQENTEAFFGQGTRLTVV.

This chain uses TRBV5-8 with TRBJ2-7; TRBD1 matches at 7 bases. Germline V lookup: CDR1 SGHTS, CDR2 YDEGEE. The CDR3 sequence is 15 residues long. With 0 bases clipped from V and 5 bases from J, the junction kept 8 bases outside the gene matches. The CDR3 reads CASSLAETGTHEQYF. The CDR3 DNA reads as TGTGCCAGCAGCTTGGCCGAGACAGGGACCCACGAGCAGTACTTC.

The chain combines TRBV6-1 with TRBJ1-2; D is perhaps TRBD1 (5 bases). This CDR3 is 14 amino acids long. The V gene lost 8 bases and the J gene lost 2 bases, with 15 bases spanning the gap. The V gene's germline CDR1 is MNHNS and CDR2 SASEGT. CDR3 region: CASSPGGGNYGYTF. The CDR3 DNA is TGTGCCAGCTCCCCTGGGGGGGGGAACTATGGCTACACCTTC.

The chain links TRBV5-1 to TRBJ2-1; no clear D. Germline loops: CDR1 SGHRS, CDR2 YFSETQ. V lost 4 bases to trimming and J lost 11 bases, with 22 bases between them. This CDR3 is built from 15 residues. The CDR3 loop is CASSLGLAPSSKQFF. The CDR3 coding sequence is TGCGCCAGCAGCCTAGGGCTGGCTCCTTCGTCAAAGCAGTTCTTC.

V is TRBV5-1 and J is TRBJ1-6, with 7 nucleotides matching TRBD1. CDR1 is SGHRS, CDR2 YFSETQ, per germline. The V segment lost 3 bases and the J segment 1 base; nucleotides outside the gene matches: 10. The CDR3 loop spans 18 amino acids. CDR3 DNA: TGCGCCAGCAGCTGGGACAGCCCGGCCACGTCCTATAATTCACCCCTCCACTTT. Translation gives CASSWDSPATSYNSPLHF.

This clone was observed a single time. Here the CDR3 DNA reads TGTGCCAGCAGTTTACCGGGAGGAAACACCATATATTTT. Amino acids: CASSLPGGNTIYF. V gene TRBV5-6 combines with J gene TRBJ1-3, with D unresolved. The CDR3 consists of 13 residues. Germline V lookup: CDR1 SGHDT, CDR2 YYEEEE. V was cut by 5 bases and J by 4 bases, with 10 bases left in between. The whole variable domain, remainder taken from reference TRBV5-6 and TRBJ1-3, is DAGVTQSPTHLIKTRGQQVTLRCSPKSGHDTVSWYQQALGQGPQFIFQYYEEEERQRGNFPDRFSGHQFPNYSSELNVNALLLGDSALYLCASSLPGGNTIYFGEGSWLTVV.

The chain employs TRBV18 and TRBJ1-1, with D unresolved. Germline assignment: CDR1 KGHSH and CDR2 LQKENI. V was trimmed by 6 bases and J by 5 bases, leaving 16 bases between them. The length of the CDR3 is 14 residues. The CDR3 DNA is TGTGCCAGCTCGGGGTCAGGAGGCGGAACTGAAGCTTTCTTT. This codes for CASSGSGGGTEAFF.